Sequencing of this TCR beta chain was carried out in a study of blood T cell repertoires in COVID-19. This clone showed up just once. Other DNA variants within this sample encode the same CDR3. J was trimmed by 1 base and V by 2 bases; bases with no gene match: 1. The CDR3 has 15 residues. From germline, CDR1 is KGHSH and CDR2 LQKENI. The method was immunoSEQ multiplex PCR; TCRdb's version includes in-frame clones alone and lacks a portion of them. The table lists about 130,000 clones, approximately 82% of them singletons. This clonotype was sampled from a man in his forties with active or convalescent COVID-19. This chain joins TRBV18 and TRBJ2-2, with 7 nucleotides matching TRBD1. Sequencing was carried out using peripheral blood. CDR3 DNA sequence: TGTGCCAGCTCACCAAGACAGGGGAACACCGGGGAGCTGTTTTTT. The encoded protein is CASSPRQGNTGELFF.